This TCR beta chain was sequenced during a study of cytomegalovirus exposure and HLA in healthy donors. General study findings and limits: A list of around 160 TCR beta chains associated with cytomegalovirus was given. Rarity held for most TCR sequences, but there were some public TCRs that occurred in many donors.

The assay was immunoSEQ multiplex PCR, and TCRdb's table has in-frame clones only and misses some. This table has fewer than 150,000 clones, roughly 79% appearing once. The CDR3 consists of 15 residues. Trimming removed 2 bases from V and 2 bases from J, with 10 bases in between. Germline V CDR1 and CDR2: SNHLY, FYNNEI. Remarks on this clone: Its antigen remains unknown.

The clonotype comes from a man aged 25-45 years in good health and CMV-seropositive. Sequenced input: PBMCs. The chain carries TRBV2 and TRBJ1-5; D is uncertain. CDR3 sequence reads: CASSEKLEGNQPQHF. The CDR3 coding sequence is TGTGCCAGCAGTGAAAAGTTAGAGGGCAATCAGCCCCAGCATTTT.